These 32 T cell receptor beta chains were sequenced from one sample in a study of T cells in Graves' hyperthyroidism and ophthalmopathy. Amplified regions were TCR beta CDR3 sequences from RNA transcripts. When the TCR CDR3 underwent first-round RT-PCR, the HTBI primer set was used. Using its own MiXCR run on the multiplex PCR reads, TCRdb lists one record per CDR3 protein. Of fewer than 600,000 distinct CDR3 sequences listed, roughly 14% are singletons. The sequenced sample was blood. The receptor source for this set is a woman between 18 and 29 years old with Graves' hyperthyroidism.

At least ten counts were recorded for this clonotype. V gene TRBV3-1 combines with J gene TRBJ1-2; D gene uncertain. CDR1 and CDR2 from the germline V gene are LGHDT and YNNKEL (reference sequence). This CDR3 spans 16 amino acids. V lost 1 base and J lost 4, with 16 bases in between. The CDR3 nucleotides are TGTGCCAGCAGCCAAGTACGGCCTGGGATCAGCTATGGCTACACCTTC. Its protein is CASSQVRPGISYGYTF.

This clonotype was recorded a few times. This rearrangement joins TRBV5-1 to TRBJ2-1, with D uncertain. CDR3 size: 14 residues. Germline values: CDR1 SGHRS, CDR2 YFSETQ. V was pared by 2 bases and J by 5 bases, with 11 bases between. The CDR3 bases are TGCGCCAGCAGCTTTATCTACAAAAACAATGAGCAGTTCTTC. Its protein product is CASSFIYKNNEQFF.

The rearrangement uses TRBV4-1 and TRBJ2-2, with D possibly being TRBD1 (5 bases). The CDR3 is made up of 16 amino acids. V was clipped by 4 bases and J by 0 bases, with 12 bases between them. The germline CDR1 and CDR2 sequences are MGHRA and YSYEKL. The CDR3 sequence: CASSPPRQTNTGELFF. As DNA, the CDR3 is TGCGCCAGCAGCCCCCCCCGACAGACGAACACCGGGGAGCTGTTTTTT.

This clonotype showed up just a few times. V gene TRBV6-5 combines with J gene TRBJ1-4, with a possible D match to TRBD1 (6 bases). CDR1 MNHEY and CDR2 SVGAGI come from the germline V gene. Trimming cost V 2 bases and J 4 bases, with 11 bases left between them. The CDR3 covers 15 residues. CDR3 region: CASSYRGQINEKLFF. The CDR3 region has the DNA TGTGCCAGCAGTTACCGCGGACAGATTAATGAAAAACTGTTTTTT.

This clonotype has ten or more counts. J is TRBJ2-5 and V is TRBV9; TRBD2 aligns across 11 bases. The CDR3 length is 16 residues. Germline CDR1 is SGDLS and CDR2 is YYNGEE. Trimming cost V 2 bases and J 4 bases; bases outside gene matches: 7. In DNA form, the CDR3 reads TGTGCCAGCAGCGTGACGACTAGCGGGAATGGAGAGACCCAGTACTTC. As protein: CASSVTTSGNGETQYF. The whole variable domain, filled in from reference TRBV9 and TRBJ2-5, reads DSGVTQTPKHLITATGQRVTLRCSPRSGDLSVYWYQQSLDQGLQFLIQYYNGEERAKGNILERFSAQQFPDLHSELNLSSLELGDSALYFCASSVTTSGNGETQYFGPGTRLLVL.

This clonotype was picked up many times. This sequence joins TRBV9 and TRBJ1-2, with D unresolved. Between the trimmed V and J ends, which lost 4 bases and 6 bases, there was a span of 22 bases. Germline V gene data show CDR1 as SGDLS and CDR2 as YYNGEE. CDR3 length equals 16 residues. The CDR3 DNA sequence: TGTGCCAGCAGCCCCCTTGAGGTGAAAAAAGTTGATGGCTACACCTTC. It codes for CASSPLEVKKVDGYTF. The full variable domain, rest sourced from reference TRBV9 and TRBJ1-2, is DSGVTQTPKHLITATGQRVTLRCSPRSGDLSVYWYQQSLDQGLQFLIQYYNGEERAKGNILERFSAQQFPDLHSELNLSSLELGDSALYFCASSPLEVKKVDGYTFGSGTRLTVV.

This clonotype was counted at least ten times. V usage is TRBV3-1 and J usage is TRBJ1-1; D ambiguous. Per germline, CDR1 LGHDT and CDR2 YNNKEL (reference sequence). This CDR3 comprises 14 residues. V was trimmed by 4 bases and J by 0 bases, leaving 9 bases between them. The CDR3 coding sequence is TGTGCCAGCAGCCCATCGACGGTGAACACTGAAGCTTTCTTT. Protein: CASSPSTVNTEAFF. Using reference TRBV3-1 and TRBJ1-1 for the parts outside the CDR3, the full variable domain is DTAVSQTPKYLVTQMGNDKSIKCEQNLGHDTMYWYKQDSKKFLKIMFSYNNKELIINETVPNRFSPKSPDKAHLNLHINSLELGDSAVYFCASSPSTVNTEAFFGQGTRLTVV.

This clonotype was detected a few times. This rearrangement joins TRBV27 to TRBJ2-3; D is tentatively TRBD1 or TRBD2 (5 bases each). Germline loops: CDR1 MNHEY, CDR2 SMNVEV (reference sequence). The V end lost 7 bases, the J end lost 6 bases, and 20 bases lay between the germline ends. The CDR3 extends over 15 amino acids. The CDR3: CASNGMGLAVDTQYF. The DNA of the CDR3 is TGTGCCAGCAATGGTATGGGGCTAGCCGTTGATACGCAGTATTTT.

This clonotype has a count of ten or more. V and J are TRBV5-1 and TRBJ2-3; 16 positions match TRBD2. The CDR3 contains 19 residues. Germline-derived CDR1 and CDR2 are SGHRS and YFSETQ. After removal of 0 bases from V and 3 bases from J, the junction contained 7 bases not matched to a gene. CDR3 DNA: TGCGCCAGCAGCTTGGCCGGGACTAGCGGGAGGGCCTCGACAGATACGCAGTATTTT. Translating gives CASSLAGTSGRASTDTQYF.

This clonotype appeared many times. The rearrangement links TRBV5-1 to TRBJ2-2, with 8 bases that match TRBD2. Germline V lookup: CDR1 SGHRS, CDR2 YFSETQ. With 9 bases clipped from V and 5 bases from J, the junction kept 9 bases outside the gene matches. This CDR3 comprises 14 residues. CDR3 in amino acids: CAKTPGGDTGELFF. The DNA of the CDR3 is TGCGCCAAGACCCCGGGAGGGGATACCGGGGAGCTGTTTTTT.

This clonotype was seen many times. The chain has TRBV5-8 and TRBJ2-1; 9 positions match TRBD2. The J segment lost 9 bases and the V segment lost 0 bases, leaving 7 bases of the junction unmatched. The CDR3 runs 15 residues. The germline V gene encodes CDR1 SGHTS and CDR2 YDEGEE. In DNA, the CDR3 is TGTGCCAGCAGCTTGGCTAGCGGGAATAGGGGTGAGCAGTTCTTC. Protein product: CASSLASGNRGEQFF.

In this sample, this clonotype turned up many times. The CDR3 DNA sequence: TGTGCCAGCTGTCCCGGGACTAGCGGGAGGTACAATGAGCAGTTCTTC. Translation gives CASCPGTSGRYNEQFF. The chain combines TRBV6-2 or TRBV6-3 with TRBJ2-1, with 15 bases lining up with TRBD2. Germline trimming cut 8 bases from V and 4 bases from J; bases unmatched to any gene: 6. CDR1 and CDR2 (germline): MNHEY, SVGEGT. The CDR3 length is 16 residues.

The chain employs TRBV3-1 and TRBJ2-5; the match to TRBD1 covers 9 bases. With 3 bases clipped from V and 4 bases from J, the junction kept 9 bases outside the gene matches. This CDR3 has 16 residues. Germline V gene sequence: CDR1 LGHDT, CDR2 YNNKEL (reference sequence). Here the CDR3 reads CASSQGDTGGLETQYF. The CDR3 nucleotides read TGTGCCAGCAGCCAGGGAGACACAGGGGGCCTAGAGACCCAGTACTTC.

The chain joins TRBV30 to TRBJ2-3, with D unclear. Germline V gene sequence: CDR1 GTSNPN, CDR2 SVGIG (reference sequence). Trimming shortened V by 3 bases and J by 9 bases, and 13 bases separated the two germline ends. The CDR3 totals 12 residues. CDR3 bases: TGTGCCTGGAGAATTCCCCTGGGCACGCAGTATTTT. Translation: CAWRIPLGTQYF.

This clonotype was counted a few times. J is TRBJ1-1 and V is TRBV24-1; D uncertain. CDR1 and CDR2 from the germline V gene are KGHDR and SFDVKD. V lost 0 bases to trimming and J lost 9 bases, with 4 bases between them. This CDR3 has 11 residues. The CDR3 is CATSDLLQAFF. The DNA for the CDR3 is TGTGCCACCAGTGATTTGCTGCAAGCTTTCTTT.

CDR3 DNA: TGTGCCACCAAAAAGGGCTATCACTCTGGGGCCAACGTCCTGACTTTC. Amino acids: CATKKGYHSGANVLTF. The genes are TRBV27 and TRBJ2-6; D gene uncertain. CDR1 and CDR2 from the germline V gene are MNHEY and SMNVEV (reference sequence). This CDR3 comprises 16 residues. V was pared by 10 bases and J by 0 bases, with 16 bases between.

This clonotype turned up a few times. The chain carries TRBV7-9 and TRBJ1-2, with 7 nucleotides matching TRBD1. Germline-derived CDR1 and CDR2 are SEHNR and FQNEAQ (reference sequence). The J segment lost 2 bases and the V segment lost 4 bases, leaving 7 bases of the junction unmatched. This CDR3 is built from 15 residues. The CDR3 here is CASSSLQGPNYGYTF. In DNA, the CDR3 is TGTGCCAGCAGCTCACTACAGGGGCCCAACTATGGCTACACCTTC.

This clonotype was found many times. The chain's CDR3 is CASREQGLGNQPQHF. The CDR3 DNA reads as TGTGCCAGCAGAGAGCAGGGCTTGGGCAATCAGCCCCAGCATTTT. The chain combines TRBV12-3 or TRBV12-4 with TRBJ1-5; perhaps TRBD1 as D (5 bases). The CDR3 extends over 15 amino acids. Trimming took off 6 bases at V and 2 bases at J, with 14 bases between the two ends.

This clonotype has a count of ten or more. The rearrangement links TRBV12-3 or TRBV12-4 to TRBJ1-1, with D perhaps matching TRBD1 (5 bases). This CDR3 is built from 16 residues. The V gene lost 5 bases and the J gene lost 6 bases, with 22 bases spanning the gap. For the CDR3, the DNA is TGTGCCAGCAGTCCCATAGGGACGGGTCATGGATCTGAAGCTTTCTTT. Translated: CASSPIGTGHGSEAFF.

This chain joins TRBV9 and TRBJ1-2; TRBD1 might be the D (6 bases). The CDR3 totals 15 residues. In germline, CDR1 is SGDLS, CDR2 YYNGEE. Trimming took 0 bases from V and 1 from J, leaving 10 bases between them. CDR3 sequence reads: CASSVGKDSNYGYTF. In nucleotides, the CDR3 is TGTGCCAGCAGCGTAGGAAAGGACAGTAACTATGGCTACACCTTC.

This clonotype showed up many times. The rearrangement links TRBV6-1 to TRBJ1-1; TRBD1 is a possible D gene (6 bases). V was pared by 8 bases and J by 1 base, with 14 bases between. This CDR3 is 14 amino acids long. Germline CDR1 MNHNS, CDR2 SASEGT. This chain's CDR3 is CASLPGQSNTEAFF. The CDR3, as DNA: TGTGCCAGCTTACCGGGACAATCGAACACTGAAGCTTTCTTT.

In this sample, this clonotype turned up a few times. The chain has TRBV9 and TRBJ1-2, with 7 positions matching TRBD1. Germline V gene data show CDR1 as SGDLS and CDR2 as YYNGEE. CDR3 size: 17 residues. Losses at the gene ends were 4 bases for V and 4 bases for J; bases not matched to a gene: 16. CDR3 residues: CASSIAFPGQKSYGYTF. The CDR3, as DNA: TGTGCCAGCAGCATAGCCTTTCCGGGACAGAAAAGCTATGGCTACACCTTC.

This clonotype came up many times. The rearrangement uses TRBV6-1 and TRBJ2-5; the match to TRBD2 covers 11 bases. Trimming at V came to 5 bases and at J to 1 base, leaving 12 bases not matched to a gene. CDR1 is MNHNS, CDR2 SASEGT, per germline. The CDR3 is made up of 18 amino acids. CDR3: CASSTGTSGQTSQETQYF. CDR3 nucleotides: TGTGCCAGCAGTACCGGGACTAGCGGACAAACCAGCCAAGAGACCCAGTACTTC.

The rearrangement uses TRBV6-1 and TRBJ2-7; weak D call: TRBD1 (6 bases). The V and J ends lost 8 bases and 3 bases respectively, with 17 bases between them. The CDR3 is made up of 14 amino acids. Germline-derived CDR1 and CDR2 are MNHNS and SASEGT. In nucleotides, the CDR3 is TGTGCCAGCTATTCCACAGGGCACTTCTACGAGCAGTACTTC. Translation: CASYSTGHFYEQYF.

This clonotype has ten or more counts. The chain links TRBV19 to TRBJ1-1; D is perhaps TRBD1 (6 bases). Deletions cut 10 bases from V and 5 bases from J, with 17 bases between. Germline CDR1 is LNHDA and CDR2 is SQIVND (reference sequence). The CDR3 length is 13 residues. The CDR3 region is CATTYGGRTEAFF. The CDR3 DNA reads as TGTGCCACAACGTACGGGGGCCGAACTGAAGCTTTCTTT.

As regards this clonotype: A clone one base away is much larger, so this may be a read error. The V gene is TRBV30, the J gene TRBJ2-1; unclear D gene. V lost 2 bases and J 4 bases, leaving 12 bases between the germline ends. The length of the CDR3 is 14 residues. The germline CDR1 and CDR2 sequences are GTSNPN and SVGIG (reference sequence). The CDR3 region has the DNA TGTGCCTGGAGTCGAGAACGAGTTTACAATGAGCAGTTCTTC. Protein: CAWSRERVYNEQFF.

This clonotype was recorded a few times. V is TRBV5-4 and J is TRBJ1-2, with D perhaps TRBD1 (6 bases). V was cut by 3 bases and J by 3 bases, with 12 bases left in between. The CDR3 extends over 14 amino acids. Germline V lookup: CDR1 SGHNT, CDR2 YYREEE (reference sequence). The CDR3 region is CASSSLTGDYGYTF. CDR3 in DNA: TGTGCCAGCAGCTCCTTGACAGGAGACTATGGCTACACCTTC.

This clonotype was counted at least ten times. V is TRBV30 and J is TRBJ1-2; no clear D. Between the trimmed V and J ends, which lost 4 bases and 5 bases, there was a span of 8 bases. This CDR3 has 11 residues. Looked up from germline, CDR1 is GTSNPN and CDR2 is SVGIG (reference sequence). DNA of the CDR3: TGTGCCTGGACAGACCTTTATGGCTACACCTTC. As protein: CAWTDLYGYTF.

At least ten counts were recorded for this clonotype. The chain couples TRBV20-1 to TRBJ2-4; 8 bases match TRBD2. Germline assignment: CDR1 DFQATT and CDR2 SNEGSKA (reference sequence). The CDR3 spans 14 residues. V was pared by 5 bases and J by 0 bases, with 3 bases of the junction left unmatched. CDR3 DNA sequence: TGCAGTGCTGAGCTAGCGGGAGCCAAAAACATTCAGTACTTC. Amino acid sequence: CSAELAGAKNIQYF.

This rearrangement joins TRBV24-1 to TRBJ2-5; D remains unclear. This CDR3 region has 13 residues. Trimming stripped 5 bases from V and 5 bases from J, with 11 bases between. CDR1 KGHDR and CDR2 SFDVKD come from the germline V gene. The CDR3 DNA follows: TGTGCCACCAGTGGAGACGTGGGGGAGACCCAGTACTTC. It encodes CATSGDVGETQYF.

This clonotype came up many times. The chain carries TRBV7-2 and TRBJ2-3; perhaps TRBD2 as D (6 bases). CDR3 length: 16 residues. V lost 1 base and J lost 2, with 13 bases in between. CDR1 is SGHTA, CDR2 FQGNSA, per germline. This chain's CDR3 is CASSLDGDSSTDTQYF. The CDR3 DNA follows: TGTGCCAGCAGCTTAGATGGGGACTCCTCCACAGATACGCAGTATTTT.

This clonotype was detected many times. The rearrangement joins TRBV19 to TRBJ2-7, with 10 bases matching TRBD2. V was pared by 5 bases and J by 4 bases, with 5 bases of the junction left unmatched. The V gene's germline CDR1 is LNHDA and CDR2 SQIVND (reference sequence). The length of the CDR3 is 14 residues. CDR3 in amino acids: CASSPAGGPYEQYV. CDR3 DNA sequence: TGTGCCAGTAGTCCAGCGGGAGGGCCTTACGAGCAGTACGTC.